This passage covers 32 T cell receptor beta chains from one sample sequenced in a study of T cells in Graves' hyperthyroidism and ophthalmopathy. The investigators amplified TCR beta CDR3 regions from RNA transcripts. During a first-round RT-PCR of the TCR CDR3, the HTBI primer set was used. TCRdb ran MiXCR on the multiplex PCR reads and lists one entry per CDR3 protein. The sample carries roughly 520,000 distinct CDR3 sequences, approximately 25% recorded once. Sequenced sample: blood. These receptor sequences come from a woman younger than 45 with Graves' ophthalmopathy.

At least ten counts were recorded for this clonotype. This chain uses TRBV6-5 with TRBJ1-2, with D hard to call. Germline loops: CDR1 MNHEY, CDR2 SVGAGI. The ends were cut back, 5 bases at V and 5 bases at J, with 9 bases in the middle. There are 12 residues in the CDR3. The CDR3 loop reads CASSPTTYGYTF. The CDR3 coding sequence is TGTGCCAGCAGTCCAACCACTTATGGCTACACCTTC.

The genes are TRBV7-4 and TRBJ2-7, with TRBD1 as a possible D gene (6 bases). CDR1 SGHVT and CDR2 SQSDAQ come from the germline V gene. V shed 5 bases and J shed 2 bases, with 22 bases lying between them. There are 17 residues in the CDR3. The CDR3 loop reads CASSPREGTRLTYEQYF. CDR3 nucleotide sequence: TGTGCCAGCAGCCCTCGAGAGGGGACAAGGCTAACCTACGAGCAGTACTTC. Full variable domain (remainder filled in from reference TRBV7-4 and TRBJ2-7): GAGVSQSPRYKVAKRGRDVALRCDSISGHVTLYWYRQTLGQGSEVLTYSQSDAQRDKSGRPSGRFSAERPERSVSTLKIQRTEQGDSAVYLCASSPREGTRLTYEQYFGPGTRLTVT.

This clonotype was observed a handful of times. The rearrangement uses TRBV28 and TRBJ1-5; D perhaps matches TRBD1 (6 bases). This CDR3 comprises 16 residues. From germline, CDR1 is MDHEN and CDR2 SYDVKM. V lost 6 bases and J 0 bases, leaving 15 bases between the germline ends. The CDR3 sequence is CASRPGTTYSNQPQHF. CDR3 nucleotides: TGTGCCAGCAGACCCGGGACAACTTATAGCAATCAGCCCCAGCATTTT.

At least ten counts were recorded for this clonotype. This rearrangement joins TRBV7-9 to TRBJ2-2; no firm D call. Trimming took 5 bases from V and 8 from J, leaving 9 bases between them. The length of the CDR3 is 12 residues. Looked up from germline, CDR1 is SEHNR and CDR2 is FQNEAQ (reference sequence). The CDR3 DNA reads as TGTGCCAGCAGCAGCGATCGGGGGGAGCTGTTTTTT. It yields the protein CASSSDRGELFF.

This clonotype was seen repeatedly, ten times or more. V gene TRBV28 combines with J gene TRBJ2-7, with TRBD1 identical over 8 bases. Germline V CDR1 and CDR2: MDHEN, SYDVKM. After removal of 4 bases from V and 3 bases from J, the junction contained 5 bases not matched to a gene. The CDR3 consists of 14 residues. The CDR3 nucleotides are TGTGCCAGCAGTTCAGGGGGCGGGTTCTACGAGCAGTACTTC. Residues: CASSSGGGFYEQYF.

In its sample, this clonotype was seen many times. The rearrangement links TRBV6-1 to TRBJ1-2, with D possibly TRBD1 on 5 matching bases. The CDR3 is 12 residues long. Deletions cut 4 bases from V and 8 bases from J, with 11 bases between. CDR1 and CDR2 from the germline V gene are MNHNS and SASEGT. CDR3 loop: CASSVSGNGYTF. In nucleotides, the CDR3 is TGTGCCAGCAGTGTTTCAGGGAACGGCTACACCTTC.

This clonotype was detected a few times. V gene TRBV28 combines with J gene TRBJ1-1; D ambiguous. With 4 bases removed from V and 6 bases from J, the gap between germline ends came to 9 bases. The germline V gene encodes CDR1 MDHEN and CDR2 SYDVKM. The CDR3 is 12 amino acids. The CDR3 nucleotides are TGTGCCAGCAGTTATGTGGGCCCTGAAGCTTTCTTT. This encodes CASSYVGPEAFF. The whole variable domain, remainder taken from reference TRBV28 and TRBJ1-1, is DVKVTQSSRYLVKRTGEKVFLECVQDMDHENMFWYRQDPGLGLRLIYFSYDVKMKEKGDIPEGYSVSREKKERFSLILESASTNQTSMYLCASSYVGPEAFFGQGTRLTVV.

This chain uses TRBV2 with TRBJ2-7; 12 bases map to TRBD2. The germline V gene encodes CDR1 SNHLY and CDR2 FYNNEI. The V and J ends lost 8 bases and 7 bases, in that order; junction bases with no gene match: 12. There are 15 residues in the CDR3. Here the CDR3 DNA reads TGTGCCAGCGGGGACAGGGGACTAGCGGGTAGGGAGCAGTACTTC. It encodes CASGDRGLAGREQYF. The variable domain in full, completed from reference TRBV2 and TRBJ2-7, reads EPEVTQTPSHQVTQMGQEVILRCVPISNHLYFYWYRQILGQKVEFLVSFYNNEISEKSEIFDDQFSVERPDGSNFTLKIRSTKLEDSAMYFCASGDRGLAGREQYFGPGTRLTVT.

This clonotype has at least ten counts. The rearrangement uses TRBV11-2 and TRBJ2-2; the D gene is possibly TRBD1 (5 bases). Germline CDR1 reads SGHAT; CDR2 reads FQNNGV. This CDR3 region has 15 residues. V was pared by 4 bases and J by 0 bases, with 9 bases between. The CDR3 protein is CASSSLQANTGELFF. The CDR3 DNA follows: TGTGCCAGCAGCTCCCTACAGGCGAACACCGGGGAGCTGTTTTTT.

This clonotype showed up just a few times. This chain joins TRBV6-2 or TRBV6-3 and TRBJ1-5; D is undetermined. Germline lookup yields CDR1 MNHEY and CDR2 SVGEGT. The CDR3 spans 14 residues. V lost 2 bases and J 5 bases, leaving 10 bases between the germline ends. As DNA, the CDR3 is TGTGCCAGCAGTTACGGAGGAATTGATCAGCCCCAGCATTTT. Its protein is CASSYGGIDQPQHF.

This clonotype came up many times. The V and J genes are TRBV7-2 and TRBJ2-7, with TRBD1 matching 7 bases. J was trimmed by 4 bases and V by 5 bases; bases with no gene match: 2. CDR1 and CDR2 from the germline V gene are SGHTA and FQGNSA. This CDR3 contains 12 residues. The CDR3 region has the DNA TGTGCCAGCAGCCGACAGGGTTACGAGCAGTACTTC. It translates to CASSRQGYEQYF.

This clonotype showed up many times. This sequence joins TRBV2 and TRBJ2-6, with 7 bases that match TRBD1. CDR3 length equals 15 residues. From germline, CDR1 is SNHLY and CDR2 FYNNEI. With V trimmed by 7 bases and J by 0 bases, 3 bases remained unmatched. This CDR3 is CASNRQGSGANVLTF. The CDR3 nucleotides are TGTGCCAGCAACCGACAGGGCTCTGGGGCCAACGTCCTGACTTTC.

The genes are TRBV20-1 and TRBJ1-6, with D possibly being TRBD1 (6 bases). Germline V CDR1 and CDR2: DFQATT, SNEGSKA (reference sequence). V shed 3 bases and J shed 9 bases, with 12 bases lying between them. The CDR3 is 13 residues long. The CDR3 sequence: CSARDSAASPLHF. In DNA, the CDR3 is TGCAGTGCTAGGGACAGCGCCGCTTCACCCCTCCACTTT.

The V gene is TRBV12-3 or TRBV12-4, the J gene TRBJ2-7; 10 positions agree with TRBD1. CDR3 length equals 14 residues. The trim removed 5 bases at V and 8 bases at J, leaving 9 bases unmatched. The CDR3 nucleotides are TGTGCCAGCAGTCCCCGGACAGGGGGGTTCCAGCAGTACTTC. Its protein product is CASSPRTGGFQQYF.

The V and J genes are TRBV11-2 and TRBJ1-6, with a weak D call TRBD1 (5 bases). V was pared by 3 bases and J by 4 bases, with 19 bases between. This CDR3 is built from 18 residues. Germline values: CDR1 SGHAT, CDR2 FQNNGV. CDR3 bases: TGTGCCAGCAGCTTGTCCATCGTAGGAGGGACTTATAATTCACCCCTCCACTTT. Residues: CASSLSIVGGTYNSPLHF.

This clonotype was counted at least ten times. The genes are TRBV2 and TRBJ2-6; D is unresolved. The CDR3 is made up of 14 amino acids. Trimming removed 2 bases from V and 2 bases from J, with 4 bases in between. Per the germline V gene, CDR1 is SNHLY and CDR2 is FYNNEI. This chain's CDR3 is CASSESPGANVLTF. CDR3 DNA sequence: TGTGCCAGCAGTGAATCCCCTGGGGCCAACGTCCTGACTTTC.

This chain uses TRBV12-3 or TRBV12-4 with TRBJ2-7; 9 bases are shared with TRBD1. The junction had 8 bases not matched to a gene; V was cut back by 5 bases and J by 0 bases. The CDR3 is made up of 16 amino acids. As DNA, the CDR3 is TGTGCCAGCAGTCAGCGGGACAGGGACCTCTCCTACGAGCAGTACTTC. Protein: CASSQRDRDLSYEQYF.

This clonotype was recorded at least ten times. The chain combines TRBV11-1 with TRBJ1-1, with D possibly matching TRBD1 (5 bases). CDR3 length equals 10 residues. Per germline, CDR1 SGHAT and CDR2 FQDESV (reference sequence). V was shortened by 5 bases and J by 10 bases, with 8 bases between the two germline ends. CDR3 coding DNA: TGTGCCAGCAGCGCGGGGACAGCTTTCTTT. As protein: CASSAGTAFF.

The chain uses TRBV6-1 and TRBJ1-2; TRBD1 might be the D (5 bases). The CDR3 has 13 amino acids. Germline values: CDR1 MNHNS, CDR2 SASEGT. V was shortened by 6 bases and J by 8 bases, with 16 bases between the two germline ends. Written as DNA, the CDR3 is TGTGCCAGCAGAAGGGGAGCCTCAAGCGGCTACACCTTC. Amino acid sequence: CASRRGASSGYTF.

V is TRBV28 and J is TRBJ1-2; D unresolved. V was clipped by 5 bases and J by 4 bases, with 8 bases between them. This CDR3 is built from 12 residues. Germline V CDR1 and CDR2: MDHEN, SYDVKM. CDR3 DNA sequence: TGTGCCAGCAGTAAAATACCCTATGGCTACACCTTC. It codes for CASSKIPYGYTF.

This clonotype was seen many times. The chain uses TRBV29-1 and TRBJ1-1; D unclear. This CDR3 comprises 14 residues. Germline V gene sequence: CDR1 SQVTM, CDR2 ANQGSEA. V shed 6 bases and J shed 10 bases, with 24 bases lying between them. The CDR3 reads CSVKPMPAPRRAFF. As DNA, the CDR3 is TGCAGCGTAAAGCCTATGCCAGCCCCCAGGAGAGCTTTCTTT.

This clonotype appeared many times. The gene calls are TRBV18 and TRBJ1-2, with D perhaps TRBD1 (5 bases). V gave up 1 base and J gave up 2 bases, with 14 bases separating them. The CDR3 is made up of 16 amino acids. Germline assignment: CDR1 KGHSH and CDR2 LQKENI. Here the CDR3 DNA reads TGTGCCAGCTCACCACAGTCGAGTGACAGCAACTATGGCTACACCTTC. As protein: CASSPQSSDSNYGYTF.

The chain recombines TRBV20-1 with TRBJ1-5, with TRBD1 matching 12 bases. The germline CDR1 and CDR2 sequences are DFQATT and SNEGSKA (reference sequence). Trimming cost V 6 bases and J 6 bases; bases outside gene matches: 21. The CDR3 spans 19 residues. DNA for the CDR3: TGCAGTGCACAAACCGTCCGGGACAGGGGGCGTGAGATGTTTCAGCCCCAGCATTTT. This gives the protein CSAQTVRDRGREMFQPQHF.

This clonotype was recorded many times. The chain has TRBV11-3 and TRBJ2-5; D remains unclear. The CDR3 sequence is 13 residues long. Germline lookup yields CDR1 SGHNT and CDR2 YENEEA. The V gene lost 7 bases and the J gene lost 2 bases, with 11 bases spanning the gap. The CDR3 coding sequence is TGTGCCAGCATGCGTATGGATCAAGAGACCCAGTACTTC. Translating it yields CASMRMDQETQYF. The full variable domain, its missing parts supplied by reference TRBV11-3 and TRBJ2-5, is EAGVVQSPRYKIIEKKQPVAFWCNPISGHNTLYWYLQNLGQGPELLIRYENEEAVDDSQLPKDRFSAERLKGVDSTLKIQPAELGDSAVYLCASMRMDQETQYFGPGTRLLVL.

This clonotype showed up many times. The rearrangement uses TRBV27 and TRBJ2-5; unclear D gene. The length of the CDR3 is 14 residues. Germline CDR1 MNHEY, CDR2 SMNVEV (reference sequence). Trimming left V 0 bases short and J 2 bases short, with 7 bases between. CDR3 loop: CASSLSRAQETQYF. The CDR3 DNA sequence: TGTGCCAGCAGTTTATCCAGAGCGCAAGAGACCCAGTACTTC.

In its sample, this clonotype was seen a few times. The chain employs TRBV2 and TRBJ1-1; TRBD1 might be the D (6 bases). Germline V gene data show CDR1 as SNHLY and CDR2 as FYNNEI. Trimming removed 7 bases from V and 4 bases from J, with 13 bases in between. The CDR3 has 13 amino acids. The CDR3 reads CASKGGRGTEAFF. The CDR3, as DNA: TGTGCCAGCAAGGGGGGTAGGGGCACTGAAGCTTTCTTT.

This clonotype was recorded many times. The rearrangement joins TRBV20-1 to TRBJ2-7; D is possibly TRBD2 (5 bases). Between the trimmed V and J ends, which lost 6 bases and 0 bases, there was a span of 27 bases. The CDR3 has 18 amino acids. Germline V gene data show CDR1 as DFQATT and CDR2 as SNEGSKA (reference sequence). The DNA of the CDR3 is TGCAGTGCCGATAGTACGCAGAGAGGACTGGTTAGCTCCTACGAGCAGTACTTC. As protein: CSADSTQRGLVSSYEQYF.

This clonotype was counted between two and nine times. The chain combines TRBV6-2 or TRBV6-3 with TRBJ1-5; TRBD1 might be the D (5 bases). The germline V and J ends were trimmed by 5 bases and 0 bases, with 14 bases remaining between them. CDR3 length equals 16 residues. Germline CDR1 and CDR2: MNHEY and SVGEGT. In DNA form, the CDR3 reads TGTGCCAGCAGTCGTTTCCTAGGGGATAGCAATCAGCCCCAGCATTTT. Its translation: CASSRFLGDSNQPQHF.

This clonotype was seen repeatedly, ten times or more. The rearrangement links TRBV30 to TRBJ2-5; D is undetermined. The CDR3 is 13 residues long. Trimming stripped 3 bases from V and 5 bases from J, with 13 bases between. Per germline, CDR1 GTSNPN and CDR2 SVGIG (reference sequence). CDR3 nucleotide sequence: TGTGCCTGGAGCACGACCATCTGGGAGACCCAGTACTTC. Translating it yields CAWSTTIWETQYF. Looking up the rest from reference TRBV30 and TRBJ2-5 gives the full variable domain: SQTIHQWPATLVQPVGSPLSLECTVEGTSNPNLYWYRQAAGRGLQLLFYSVGIGQISSEVPQNLSASRPQDRQFILSSKKLLLSDSGFYLCAWSTTIWETQYFGPGTRLLVL.

In its sample, this clonotype was seen a few times. The V call is TRBV5-1, the J call TRBJ2-4, with D perhaps matching TRBD2 (6 bases). This CDR3 has 14 residues. Germline V CDR1 and CDR2: SGHRS, YFSETQ. The V gene lost 4 bases and the J gene lost 0 bases, with 8 bases spanning the gap. This CDR3 reads CASSRDLAKNIQYF. The CDR3, as DNA: TGCGCCAGCAGCAGGGACTTAGCCAAAAACATTCAGTACTTC. The full variable domain, with the rest looked up from reference TRBV5-1 and TRBJ2-4, is KAGVTQTPRYLIKTRGQQVTLSCSPISGHRSVSWYQQTPGQGLQFLFEYFSETQRNKGNFPGRFSGRQFSNSRSEMNVSTLELGDSALYLCASSRDLAKNIQYFGAGTRLSVL.

This clonotype was observed many times. The chain has TRBV4-3 and TRBJ1-2; possible D gene TRBD1, 5 bases. Germline V gene sequence: CDR1 LGHNA, CDR2 YSLEER. There are 14 residues in the CDR3. Trimming stripped 1 base from V and 4 bases from J, with 10 bases between. The CDR3 loop is CASSQVQGVYGYTF. The DNA of the CDR3 is TGCGCCAGCAGCCAAGTCCAGGGAGTCTATGGCTACACCTTC.

V gene TRBV12-3 or TRBV12-4 combines with J gene TRBJ1-3; D is unclear. The CDR3 contains 15 residues. Trimming cost V 6 bases and J 1 base, with 13 bases left between them. The CDR3 nucleotides read TGTGCCAGCAGCCCTTTCATCGATTCTGGAAACACCATATATTTT. Its protein is CASSPFIDSGNTIYF.